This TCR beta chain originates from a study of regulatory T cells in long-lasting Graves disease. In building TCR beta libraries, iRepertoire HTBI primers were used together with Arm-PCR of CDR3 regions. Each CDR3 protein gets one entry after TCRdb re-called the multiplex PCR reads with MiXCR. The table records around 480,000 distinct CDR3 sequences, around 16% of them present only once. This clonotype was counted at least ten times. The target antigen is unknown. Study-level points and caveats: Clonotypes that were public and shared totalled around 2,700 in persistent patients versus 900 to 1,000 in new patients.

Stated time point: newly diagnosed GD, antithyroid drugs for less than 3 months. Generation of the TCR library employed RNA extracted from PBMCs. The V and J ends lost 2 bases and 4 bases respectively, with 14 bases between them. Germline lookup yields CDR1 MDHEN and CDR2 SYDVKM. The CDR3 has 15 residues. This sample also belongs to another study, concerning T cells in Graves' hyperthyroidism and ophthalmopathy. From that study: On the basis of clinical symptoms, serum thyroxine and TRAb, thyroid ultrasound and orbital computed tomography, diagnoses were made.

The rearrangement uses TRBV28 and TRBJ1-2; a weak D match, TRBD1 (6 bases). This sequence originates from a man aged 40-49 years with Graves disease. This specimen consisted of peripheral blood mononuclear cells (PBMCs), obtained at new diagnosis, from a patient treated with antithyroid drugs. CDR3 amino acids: CASSLLQGSGYGYTF. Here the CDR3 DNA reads TGTGCCAGCAGTTTACTTCAGGGGTCTGGCTATGGCTACACCTTC.